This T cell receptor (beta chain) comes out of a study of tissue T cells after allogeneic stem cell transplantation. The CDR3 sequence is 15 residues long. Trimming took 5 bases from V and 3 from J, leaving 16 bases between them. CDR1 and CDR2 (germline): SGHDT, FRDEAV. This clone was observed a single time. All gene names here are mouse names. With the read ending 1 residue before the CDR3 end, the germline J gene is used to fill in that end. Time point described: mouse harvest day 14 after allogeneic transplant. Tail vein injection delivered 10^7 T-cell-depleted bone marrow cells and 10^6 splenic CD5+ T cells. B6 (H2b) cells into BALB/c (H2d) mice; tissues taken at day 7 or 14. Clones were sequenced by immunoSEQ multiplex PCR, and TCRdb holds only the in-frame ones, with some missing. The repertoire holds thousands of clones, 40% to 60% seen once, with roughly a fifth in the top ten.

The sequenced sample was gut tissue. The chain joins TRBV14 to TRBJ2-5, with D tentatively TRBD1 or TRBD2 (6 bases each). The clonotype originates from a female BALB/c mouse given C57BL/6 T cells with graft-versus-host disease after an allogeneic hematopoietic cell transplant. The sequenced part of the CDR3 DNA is TGTGCCAGCAGGGTGAGACTAGGGGGGCAAGACACCCAGTAC. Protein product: CASRVRLGGQDTQY. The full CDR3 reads CASRVRLGGQDTQYF.